This T cell receptor (beta chain) derives from a study of T cell responses to AZD1222 COVID-19 vaccine. Findings and caveats of the study: The study sampled repertoires only after the peak T cell response.

Recipients boosted at about 4 weeks or about 12 weeks are pooled. Clones were read by immunoSEQ multiplex PCR, and TCRdb kept only the in-frame ones, dropping some. The table records roughly 170,000 clones, 85% to 95% of them present only once. The CDR3 consists of 14 residues. V lost 5 bases to trimming and J lost 9 bases; unmatched junction nucleotides: 3. Germline V gene lookup returns CDR1 SEHNR and CDR2 FQNEAQ (reference sequence). Turning to this clone: The antigen is undetermined.

The rearrangement uses TRBV7-9 and TRBJ1-6; 11 nucleotides agree with TRBD1. The starting material was peripheral blood, obtained 28 days after the second AZD1222 dose. The clonotype was recovered from an adult who received the AZD1222 COVID-19 vaccine. CDR3 region: CASSTGTGGSPLHF. DNA of the CDR3: TGTGCCAGCAGCACCGGGACAGGGGGTTCACCCCTCCACTTT.